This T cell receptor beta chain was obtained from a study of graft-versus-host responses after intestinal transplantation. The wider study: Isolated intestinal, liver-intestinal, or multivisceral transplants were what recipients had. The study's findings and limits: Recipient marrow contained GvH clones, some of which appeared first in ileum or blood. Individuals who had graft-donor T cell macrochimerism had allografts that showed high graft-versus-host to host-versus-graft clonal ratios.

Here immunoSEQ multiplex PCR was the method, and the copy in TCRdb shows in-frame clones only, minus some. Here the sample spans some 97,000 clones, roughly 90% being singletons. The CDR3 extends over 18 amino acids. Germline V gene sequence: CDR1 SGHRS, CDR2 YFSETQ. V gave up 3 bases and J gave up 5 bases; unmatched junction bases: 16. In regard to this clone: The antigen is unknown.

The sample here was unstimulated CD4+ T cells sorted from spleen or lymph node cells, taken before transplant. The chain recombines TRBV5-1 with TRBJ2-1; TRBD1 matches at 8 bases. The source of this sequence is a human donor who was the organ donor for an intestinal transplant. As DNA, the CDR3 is TGCGCCAGCAGCTCGAGATGGGACAGGAGCCACCTTAACAATGAGCAGTTCTTC. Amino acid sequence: CASSSRWDRSHLNNEQFF.